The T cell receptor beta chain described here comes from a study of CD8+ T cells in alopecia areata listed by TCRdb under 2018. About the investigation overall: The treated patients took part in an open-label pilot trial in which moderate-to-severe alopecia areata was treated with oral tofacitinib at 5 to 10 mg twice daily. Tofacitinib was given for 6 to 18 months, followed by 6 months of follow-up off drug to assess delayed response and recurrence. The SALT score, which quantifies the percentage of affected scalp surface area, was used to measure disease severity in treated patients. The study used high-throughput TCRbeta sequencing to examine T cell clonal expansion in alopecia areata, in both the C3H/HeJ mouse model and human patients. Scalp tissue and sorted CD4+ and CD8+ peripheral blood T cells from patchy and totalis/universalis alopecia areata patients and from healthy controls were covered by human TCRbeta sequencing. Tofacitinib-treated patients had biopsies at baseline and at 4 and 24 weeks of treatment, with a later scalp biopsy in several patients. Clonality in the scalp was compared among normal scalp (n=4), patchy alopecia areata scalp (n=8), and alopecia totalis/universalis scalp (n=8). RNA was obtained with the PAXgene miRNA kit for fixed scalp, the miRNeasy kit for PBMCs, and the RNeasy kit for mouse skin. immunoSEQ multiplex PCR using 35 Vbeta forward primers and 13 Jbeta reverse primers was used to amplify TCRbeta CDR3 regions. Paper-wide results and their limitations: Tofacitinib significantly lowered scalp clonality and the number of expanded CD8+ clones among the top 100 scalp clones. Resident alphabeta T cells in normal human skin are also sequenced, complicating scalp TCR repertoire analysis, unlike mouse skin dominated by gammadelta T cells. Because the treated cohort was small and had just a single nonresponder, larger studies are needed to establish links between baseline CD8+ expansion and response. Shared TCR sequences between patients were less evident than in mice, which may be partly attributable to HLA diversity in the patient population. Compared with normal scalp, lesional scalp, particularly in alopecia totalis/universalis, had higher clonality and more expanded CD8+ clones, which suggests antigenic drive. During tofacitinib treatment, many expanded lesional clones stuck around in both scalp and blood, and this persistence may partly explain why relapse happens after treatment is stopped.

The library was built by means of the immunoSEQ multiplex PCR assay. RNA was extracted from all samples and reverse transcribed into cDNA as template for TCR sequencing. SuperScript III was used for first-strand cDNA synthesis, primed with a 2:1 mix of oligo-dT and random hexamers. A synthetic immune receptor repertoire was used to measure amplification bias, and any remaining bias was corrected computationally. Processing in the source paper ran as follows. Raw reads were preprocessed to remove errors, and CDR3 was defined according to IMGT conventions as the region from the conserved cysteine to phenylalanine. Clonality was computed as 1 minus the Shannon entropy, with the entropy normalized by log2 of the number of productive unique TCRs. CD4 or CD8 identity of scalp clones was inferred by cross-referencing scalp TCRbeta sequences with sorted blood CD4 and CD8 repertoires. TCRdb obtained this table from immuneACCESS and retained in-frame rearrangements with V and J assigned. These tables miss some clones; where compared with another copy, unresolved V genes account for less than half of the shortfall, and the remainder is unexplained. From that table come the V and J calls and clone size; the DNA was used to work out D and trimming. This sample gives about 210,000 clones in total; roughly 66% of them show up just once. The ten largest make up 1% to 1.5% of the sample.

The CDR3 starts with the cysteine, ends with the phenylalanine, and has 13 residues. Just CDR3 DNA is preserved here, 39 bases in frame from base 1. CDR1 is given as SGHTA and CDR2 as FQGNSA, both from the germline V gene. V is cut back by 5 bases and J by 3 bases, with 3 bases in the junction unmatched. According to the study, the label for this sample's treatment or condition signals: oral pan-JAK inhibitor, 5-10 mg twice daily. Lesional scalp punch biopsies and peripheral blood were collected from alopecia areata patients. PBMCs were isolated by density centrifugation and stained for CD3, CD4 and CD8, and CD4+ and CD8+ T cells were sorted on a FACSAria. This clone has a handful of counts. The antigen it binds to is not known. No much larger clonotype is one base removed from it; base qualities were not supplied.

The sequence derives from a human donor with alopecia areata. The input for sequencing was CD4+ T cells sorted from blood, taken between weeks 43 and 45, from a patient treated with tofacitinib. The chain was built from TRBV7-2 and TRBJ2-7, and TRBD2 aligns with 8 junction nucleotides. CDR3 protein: CASSVGTSYEQYF. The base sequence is TGTGCCAGCAGCGTCGGGACTAGCTACGAGCAGTACTTC. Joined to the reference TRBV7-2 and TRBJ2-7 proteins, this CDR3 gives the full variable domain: GAGVSQSPSNKVTEKGKDVELRCDPISGHTALYWYRQSLGQGLEFLIYFQGNSAPDKSGLPSDRFSAERTGGSVSTLTIQRTQQEDSAVYLCASSVGTSYEQYFGPGTRLTVT.